These T cell receptor beta chains were read from a single sample in a study of blood T cell repertoires in COVID-19. TCRdb keeps only in-frame clones here, not all; method: immunoSEQ multiplex PCR. The top ten clones hold roughly 3% of a sample with more than 200,000 clones, around 89% of them seen once. Source material: peripheral blood. The origin of the receptors is a man aged 30 to 45 with COVID-19, enrolled during active disease. CDR3s include the opening cysteine and the closing phenylalanine or tryptophan.

TRBJ1-3	14	TRBV29-1	CSVGTSSSGNTIYF
TRBJ1-5	17	TRBV4-2	CASSQPTGTGGDQPQHF
TRBJ2-3	15	TRBV11-1	CASRLAGGRTDTQYF
TRBJ1-2	15	TRBV15	CATSRDFPSGEPYTF
TRBJ2-7	12	TRBV29-1	CSVEGSLYEQYF
TRBJ2-4	16	TRBV3-1/TRBV3-2	CASSQDPEGPKNIQYF
TRBJ2-1	16	TRBV7-2	CASSLATGSSYNEQFF
TRBJ2-1	14	TRBV24-1	CATRAVGAYNEQFF
TRBJ1-2	17	TRBV28	CASSPRPPEGANYGYTF
TRBJ2-1	15	TRBV19	CASSTTSGRAQGEFF
TRBJ1-6	14	TRBV28	CASSLGQGNSPLHF
TRBJ2-5	14	TRBV18	CASSPPESGETQYF
TRBJ1-5	14	TRBV6-6	CASFGAYSNQPQHF
TRBJ2-7	16	TRBV4-3	CASSQIGLAGSYEQYF
TRBJ2-3	12	TRBV18	CASSRGADTQYF
TRBJ1-1	11	TRBV7-6	CASSDTGEAFF
TRBJ2-3	13	TRBV12-3/TRBV12-4	CASQGWKGDTQYF
TRBJ1-2	23	TRBV18	CASSLGRTGQGRIIKGANYGYTF
TRBJ1-2	13	TRBV5-1	CASSLVGVYGYTF
TRBJ2-2	19	TRBV18	CASSPLTSGSLGVTGELFF
TRBJ2-1	14	TRBV20-1	CSASSGVAYNEQFF
TRBJ1-1	17	TRBV9	CASGLSGALKGDTEAFF
TRBJ1-4	16	TRBV3-1/TRBV3-2	CASSLFVRSTNEKLFF
TRBJ2-7	15	TRBV24-1	CATSGGQVGSYEQYF
TRBJ2-3	16	TRBV15	CATSRDRPTSTDTQYF
TRBJ1-1	16	TRBV4-1	CASSQAPGGGSGEAFF
TRBJ2-7	12	TRBV25-1	CASRDNSYEQYF
TRBJ1-2	16	TRBV19	CASSAIGTGANYGYTF
TRBJ1-5	15	TRBV6-5	CASSYGEGGNQPQHF
TRBJ2-1	20	TRBV27	CASSPRPGTSGRRPWDEQFF
TRBJ1-1	16	TRBV6-2/TRBV6-3	CASSSLWQGAPTEAFF
TRBJ2-3	14	TRBV5-6	CASSFGHFTDTQYF
TRBJ2-7	14	TRBV19	CASSIGMESYEQYF
TRBJ2-7	15	TRBV18	CASSPTPRSSYEQYF
TRBJ1-1	15	TRBV30	CAWSGGRGMNTEAFF
TRBJ2-7	10	TRBV20-1	CSAPTYEQYF
TRBJ2-5	14	TRBV5-1	CASSLGQGGETQYF
TRBJ1-2	14	TRBV28	CASRPPGANYGYTF
TRBJ2-7	15	TRBV5-5	CASSFGQGAAYEQYF
TRBJ1-2	14	TRBV2	CASLGWDRNYGYTF
TRBJ2-1	12	TRBV7-3	CASSLDSREQFF
TRBJ2-3	16	TRBV7-3	CASSVTGTPGTDTQYF
TRBJ2-2	16	TRBV10-3	CAISESGTRNTGELFF
TRBJ1-1	14	TRBV18	CASSPDRVNTEAFF
TRBJ2-7	13	TRBV28	CASSLAGAYEQYF
TRBJ2-1	13	TRBV6-6	CASSHGVYNEQFF
TRBJ2-1	14	TRBV19	CASSIDIRGGEQFF
TRBJ1-2	15	TRBV6-5	CASHHPGTGGVGYTF
TRBJ2-7	16	TRBV1	CTSSQLRGQGPYEQYF
TRBJ2-7	11	TRBV29-1	CSADRGHEQYF
TRBJ1-1	12	TRBV6-5	CASSPNRVGAFF
TRBJ1-5	16	TRBV24-1	CATSDWDRGRGQPQHF